Many counts were recorded for the clone carrying this T cell receptor (beta chain). Its antigen is as yet unknown. The ends lost 7 bases at V and 2 bases at J; junction bases unmatched: 1. The CDR3 totals 13 residues. Germline values: CDR1 MNHEY, CDR2 SMNVEV (reference sequence). This record belongs to a study of blood T cells in healthy people across ages. Findings and caveats of the study: More naive CD4+ cells and higher diversity marked long-lived donors relative to aged donors.

Combining a sample-barcoded 5' primer with a J-beta primer mix, a second PCR ran for about 6 to 11 cycles. Tags on each cDNA molecule came from a template-switch adaptor with 12 random nucleotides. TCRdb re-called the 5' RACE reads through MiXCR, storing one row per CDR3 protein. The data contain roughly 1,700,000 distinct CDR3 sequences, about 30% of them seen just once; the ten biggest clones take up 7.7%. Healthy individuals of Caucasian origin from Russia, aged roughly 6 to 100, served as donors. The sequence was collected from a woman aged 25 to 39 in good health. V gene TRBV27 combines with J gene TRBJ2-1, with 8 bases fitting TRBD1. Sequencing used blood. The CDR3: CASTRGPYNEQFF. For the CDR3, the DNA is TGTGCCAGCACCAGGGGGCCCTACAATGAGCAGTTCTTC.